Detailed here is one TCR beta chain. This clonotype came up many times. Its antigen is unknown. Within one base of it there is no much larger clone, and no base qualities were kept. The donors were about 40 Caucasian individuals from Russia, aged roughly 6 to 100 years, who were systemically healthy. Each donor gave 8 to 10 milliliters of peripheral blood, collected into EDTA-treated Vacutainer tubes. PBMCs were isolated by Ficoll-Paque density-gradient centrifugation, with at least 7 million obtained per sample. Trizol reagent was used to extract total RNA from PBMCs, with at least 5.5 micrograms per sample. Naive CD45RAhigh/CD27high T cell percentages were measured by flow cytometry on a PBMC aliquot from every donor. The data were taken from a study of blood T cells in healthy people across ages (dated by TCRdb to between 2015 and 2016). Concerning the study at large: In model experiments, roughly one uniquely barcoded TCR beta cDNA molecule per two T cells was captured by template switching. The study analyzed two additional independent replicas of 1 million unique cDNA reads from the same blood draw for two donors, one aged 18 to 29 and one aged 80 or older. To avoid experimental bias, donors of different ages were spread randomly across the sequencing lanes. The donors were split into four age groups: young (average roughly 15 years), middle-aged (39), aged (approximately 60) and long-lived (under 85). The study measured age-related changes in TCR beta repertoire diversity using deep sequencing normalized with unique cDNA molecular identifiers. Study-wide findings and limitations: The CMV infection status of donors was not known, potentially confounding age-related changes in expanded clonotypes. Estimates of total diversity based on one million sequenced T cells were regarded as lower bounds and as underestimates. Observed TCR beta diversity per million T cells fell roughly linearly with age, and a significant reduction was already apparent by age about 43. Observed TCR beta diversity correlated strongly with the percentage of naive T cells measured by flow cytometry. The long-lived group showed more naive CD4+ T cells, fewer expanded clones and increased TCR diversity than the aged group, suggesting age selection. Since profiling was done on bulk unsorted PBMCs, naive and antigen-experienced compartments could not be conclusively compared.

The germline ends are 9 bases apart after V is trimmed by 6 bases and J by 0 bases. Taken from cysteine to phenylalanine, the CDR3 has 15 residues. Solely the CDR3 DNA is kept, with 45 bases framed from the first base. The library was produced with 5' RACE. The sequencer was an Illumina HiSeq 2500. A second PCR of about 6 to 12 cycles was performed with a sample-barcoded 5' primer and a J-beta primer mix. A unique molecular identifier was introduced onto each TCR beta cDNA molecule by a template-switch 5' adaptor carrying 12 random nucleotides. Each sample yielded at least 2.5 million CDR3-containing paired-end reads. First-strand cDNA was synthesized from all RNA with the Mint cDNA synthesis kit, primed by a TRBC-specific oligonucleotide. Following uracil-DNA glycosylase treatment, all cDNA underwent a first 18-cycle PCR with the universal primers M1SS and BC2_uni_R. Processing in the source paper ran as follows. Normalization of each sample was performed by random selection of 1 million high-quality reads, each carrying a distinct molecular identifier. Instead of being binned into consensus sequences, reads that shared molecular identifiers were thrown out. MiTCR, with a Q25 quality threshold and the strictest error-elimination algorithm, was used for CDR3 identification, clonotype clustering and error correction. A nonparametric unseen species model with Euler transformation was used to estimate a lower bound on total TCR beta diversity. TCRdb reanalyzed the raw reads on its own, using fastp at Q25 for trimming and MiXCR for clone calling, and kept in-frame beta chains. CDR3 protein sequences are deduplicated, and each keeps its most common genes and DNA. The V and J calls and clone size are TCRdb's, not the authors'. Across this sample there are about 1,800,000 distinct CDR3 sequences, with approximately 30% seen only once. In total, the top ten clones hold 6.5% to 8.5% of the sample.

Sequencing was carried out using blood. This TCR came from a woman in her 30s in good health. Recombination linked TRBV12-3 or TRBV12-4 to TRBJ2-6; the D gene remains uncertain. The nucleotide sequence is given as TGTGCCAGCAGCCTCCTTCTCTCTGGGGCCAACGTCCTGACTTTC. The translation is CASSLLLSGANVLTF.